The 9 T cell receptor beta chains given below trace back to one sample, sequenced in a study of OX40 agonist ivuxolimab in advanced cancers. Profiled with immunoSEQ multiplex PCR; TCRdb holds only in-frame clones, not every one. The sample lists 58,000 or so clones, over 80% occurring once. The sample consisted of CD4+ or CD8+ T cells sorted from blood, taken in a trial of the OX40 agonist ivuxolimab. The origin of the receptors is an adult with an advanced solid tumor such as melanoma, head and neck, liver or kidney cancer.

V usage is TRBV7-3 and J usage is TRBJ2-4; TRBD2 agrees at 12 bases. Germline V lookup: CDR1 SGHTA, CDR2 FQGTGA. The CDR3 is 19 residues long. The V segment lost 2 bases and the J segment 0 bases; nucleotides outside the gene matches: 8. CDR3 DNA: TGTGCCAGCAGCTTACCTAGCGGGAGGGCCTTCTTAGCCAAAAACATTCAGTACTTC. As protein: CASSLPSGRAFLAKNIQYF.

In this sample, this clone turned up a few times. The chain combines TRBV19 with TRBJ1-2; perhaps TRBD1 as D (5 bases). The CDR3 covers 11 residues. The V and J ends lost 7 bases and 7 bases respectively, with 10 bases between them. Germline CDR1 reads LNHDA; CDR2 reads SQIVND (reference sequence). The CDR3: CASTEGAGYTF. The DNA of the CDR3 is TGTGCCAGTACGGAAGGGGCTGGCTACACCTTC. Using reference TRBV19 and TRBJ1-2 for the parts outside the CDR3, the full variable domain is DGGITQSPKYLFRKEGQNVTLSCEQNLNHDAMYWYRQDPGQGLRLIYYSQIVNDFQKGDIAEGYSVSREKKESFPLTVTSAQKNPTAFYLCASTEGAGYTFGSGTRLTVV.

CDR3 nucleotide sequence: TGCGCCAGCAGCTTGGCCGCAGGGCGAGTGGAAAAACTGTTTTTT. This encodes CASSLAAGRVEKLFF. V gene TRBV5-1 combines with J gene TRBJ1-4, with D possibly being TRBD1 (5 bases). Trimming took off 0 bases at V and 8 bases at J, with 14 bases between the two ends. Germline assignment: CDR1 SGHRS and CDR2 YFSETQ. The CDR3 length is 15 residues.

The V call is TRBV6-1, the J call TRBJ2-7; 7 nucleotides agree with TRBD2. Trimming cost V 5 bases and J 1 base; bases outside gene matches: 8. CDR3 length equals 15 residues. Germline lookup yields CDR1 MNHNS and CDR2 SASEGT. In DNA, the CDR3 is TGTGCCAGCAGTCTTGGGGGGACTATATCCTACGAGCAGTACTTC. As protein: CASSLGGTISYEQYF.

V is TRBV6-1 and J is TRBJ1-2; 10 bases are a match to TRBD1. Germline CDR1 reads MNHNS; CDR2 reads SASEGT. This CDR3 spans 15 amino acids. With 0 bases clipped from V and 3 bases from J, the junction kept 1 base outside the gene matches. CDR3 sequence (DNA): TGTGCCAGCAGTGAAGCCGGGACAGGGGACTATGGCTACACCTTC. Translating gives CASSEAGTGDYGYTF.

Points on this clone: Lacking the conserved final phenylalanine or tryptophan, this CDR3 likely reflects a read error. The chain couples TRBV28 to TRBJ2-7; TRBD1 aligns across 9 bases. The CDR3 runs 15 residues. The germline V gene has CDR1 MDHEN and CDR2 SYDVKM. V shed 6 bases, J shed 3 bases, and the junction held 9 bases outside the gene matches. CDR3 amino acids: CASRPTGGSHYEQYL. DNA of the CDR3: TGTGCCAGCAGACCTACAGGGGGCTCTCACTACGAGCAGTACCTC.

The CDR3 region has the DNA TGCGCCAGCAGCCCCTGGGAGGACCAAAGGGAAAAACTGTTTTTT. This encodes CASSPWEDQREKLFF. The chain uses TRBV5-1 and TRBJ1-4, with D uncertain. Trimming cost V 4 bases and J 8 bases, with 18 bases left between them. Germline CDR1 is SGHRS and CDR2 is YFSETQ. This CDR3 spans 15 amino acids.

V usage is TRBV7-3 and J usage is TRBJ2-7, with 7 nucleotides matching TRBD1. After removal of 1 base from V and 4 bases from J, the junction contained 4 bases not matched to a gene. CDR3 length: 14 amino acids. Germline CDR1 SGHTA, CDR2 FQGTGA. CDR3 in amino acids: CASSLIGGRYEQYF. DNA of the CDR3: TGTGCCAGCAGCTTAATAGGGGGCAGGTACGAGCAGTACTTC.

This chain joins TRBV6-1 and TRBJ2-5; 9 bases are a match to TRBD1. TRBJ2-7 matches the DNA end more closely, so the J call is doubtful. This CDR3 contains 14 residues. The germline V gene encodes CDR1 MNHNS and CDR2 SASEGT. The CDR3 spells CASSGDRVAYEQYF. For the CDR3, the DNA is TGTGCCAGCAGTGGGGACAGGGTAGCCTACGAGCAGTACTTC.